These 15 T cell receptor beta chains share one sample of origin, sequenced in a study of T cell repertoires in aging, cancer and after chemotherapy. TCR beta rearrangements were amplified from peripheral blood genomic DNA. Rearranged V-D-J TRB sequences were amplified with a mixed TRB-A/B primer pool. TCRdb reprocessed the multiplex PCR reads with MiXCR, giving one entry per CDR3 protein. The sample gives 1,700 or so distinct CDR3 sequences, about a quarter of which show up once; around a quarter is in the top ten. Sequencing was carried out using blood. All receptors derive from a human donor with a blood cancer.

This clonotype is classed as large. The rearrangement uses TRBV19 and TRBJ1-2; possible D gene TRBD1, 6 bases. V shed 7 bases and J shed 6 bases, with 15 bases lying between them. The CDR3 is 13 amino acids. The germline V gene encodes CDR1 LNHDA and CDR2 SQIVND (reference sequence). The CDR3 coding sequence is TGTGCCAGTACCAGAGGCCAGGGGAATGGCTACACCTTC. This codes for CASTRGQGNGYTF.

This clonotype is medium-sized. The V and J genes are TRBV5-1 and TRBJ2-3; weak D call: TRBD1 (5 bases). The germline CDR1 and CDR2 sequences are SGHRS and YFSETQ. The CDR3 covers 15 residues. V was cut by 3 bases and J by 6 bases, with 17 bases left in between. The CDR3: CASSSTGSDLDTQYF. The DNA for the CDR3 is TGCGCCAGCAGCTCTACAGGCTCAGATTTGGATACGCAGTATTTT.

This clonotype was observed a few times. This rearrangement joins TRBV4-2 to TRBJ2-7; tentative D call: TRBD1 (5 bases). Trimming removed 0 bases at V and 7 bases at J, with 10 bases between. The CDR3 totals 13 residues. The germline gives CDR1 LGHNA, CDR2 YNFKEQ. The CDR3 bases are TGTGCCAGCAGCCAAGACAGGGTTCGGGAGCAGTACTTC. Translation: CASSQDRVREQYF.

CDR3: CSAHGTGANYGYTF. The CDR3 coding sequence is TGCAGTGCCCACGGGACAGGAGCTAACTATGGCTACACCTTC. The V gene is TRBV20-1, the J gene TRBJ1-2; 8 nucleotides line up with TRBD1. CDR3 length: 14 amino acids. Unmatched junction bases numbered 6, after V lost 6 bases and J lost 0 bases. Germline CDR1 reads DFQATT; CDR2 reads SNEGSKA (reference sequence).

By share, this clonotype ranks as large. The J gene is TRBJ2-3, the V gene TRBV15; possible D gene TRBD1, 5 bases. Trimming stripped 0 bases from V and 3 bases from J, with 13 bases between. CDR1 LNHNV and CDR2 YYDKDF come from the germline V gene (reference sequence). CDR3 length: 16 amino acids. The CDR3 sequence is CATSREKVWTTDTQYF. The CDR3 DNA sequence: TGTGCCACCAGCAGAGAAAAGGTCTGGACAACAGATACGCAGTATTTT.

This clonotype is large in the sample. J is TRBJ2-2 and V is TRBV24-1; D might be TRBD1 or TRBD2, each matching 5 bases. Germline V lookup: CDR1 KGHDR, CDR2 SFDVKD. The CDR3 extends over 16 amino acids. V was trimmed by 5 bases and J by 4 bases, leaving 16 bases between them. CDR3 protein: CATSVSRGGLTGELFF. The CDR3 DNA follows: TGTGCCACCAGTGTCTCGAGGGGCGGCCTCACCGGGGAGCTGTTTTTT.

Judged by abundance, this clonotype is large. The V gene is TRBV27, the J gene TRBJ2-5, with TRBD1 matching 7 bases. The CDR3 loop spans 17 amino acids. With V trimmed by 5 bases and J by 0 bases, 12 bases remained unmatched. CDR1 and CDR2 from the germline V gene are MNHEY and SMNVEV (reference sequence). For the CDR3, the DNA is TGTGCCAGCAGTGCATATCAAGGGGGCTTACACCAAGAGACCCAGTACTTC. Protein sequence: CASSAYQGGLHQETQYF.

In this sample, this clonotype is medium-sized (0.01 to 0.1%). This chain uses TRBV12-3 or TRBV12-4 with TRBJ2-3; D is ambiguous. Between the trimmed V and J ends, which lost 2 bases and 4 bases, there was a span of 4 bases. The CDR3 contains 12 residues. The CDR3 region has the DNA TGTGCCAGCAGTTTATTCTCAGATACGCAGTATTTT. It codes for CASSLFSDTQYF.

This clonotype was detected a few times. J is TRBJ1-2 and V is TRBV20-1, with TRBD1 matching over 8 bases. The CDR3 runs to 15 residues. J was trimmed by 4 bases and V by 3 bases; bases with no gene match: 10. Germline CDR1 and CDR2: DFQATT and SNEGSKA (reference sequence). The CDR3 region has the DNA TGCAGTGCTAGGGTTAGACAGGGGCCCCTCTATGGCTACACCTTC. As protein: CSARVRQGPLYGYTF.

The sample holds a few counts of this clonotype. The chain has TRBV21-1 and TRBJ1-2. TRBV21-1 is tagged as a pseudogene. The CDR3 is 15 amino acids. The CDR3 DNA is TGTGCCAGCAGCTATGAGAAGGCACCAAGAGAGGGCTACACCTTC. The encoded protein is CASSYEKAPREGYTF.

This rearrangement joins TRBV6-6 to TRBJ2-3; TRBD1 matches at 9 bases. The trim removed 2 bases at V and 5 bases at J, leaving 8 bases unmatched. Looked up from germline, CDR1 is MNHNY and CDR2 is SVGAGI (reference sequence). CDR3 length: 16 residues. For the CDR3, the DNA is TGTGCCAGCAGTTACACCCCGGGACAGGGACTAGATACGCAGTATTTT. It specifies CASSYTPGQGLDTQYF.

By its share, this clonotype is large. This chain joins TRBV5-6 and TRBJ2-2; D gene uncertain. With 3 bases removed from V and 6 bases from J, the gap between germline ends came to 6 bases. CDR1 is SGHDT, CDR2 YYEEEE, per germline. The CDR3 length is 12 residues. In nucleotides, the CDR3 is TGTGCCAGCAGCTGGTCTTCCGGGGAGCTGTTTTTT. Protein: CASSWSSGELFF.

This clonotype has only a few counts. This rearrangement joins TRBV7-3 to TRBJ2-3; D gene uncertain. CDR1 SGHTA and CDR2 FQGTGA come from the germline V gene. The CDR3 has 13 amino acids. V was trimmed by 5 bases and J by 4 bases, leaving 10 bases between them. The chain's CDR3 is CASSPNHADTQYF. Written as DNA, the CDR3 is TGTGCCAGCAGCCCAAACCATGCAGATACGCAGTATTTT.

In its sample, this clonotype ranks as medium-sized. V usage is TRBV24-1 and J usage is TRBJ2-5; TRBD2 matches 14 bases. V lost 4 bases and J lost 2; bases outside the gene matches: 5. The CDR3 totals 17 residues. Germline V gene lookup returns CDR1 KGHDR and CDR2 SFDVKD. CDR3: CATSDSRTSGGQETQYF. CDR3 DNA sequence: TGTGCCACCAGTGACTCCAGGACTAGCGGGGGGCAAGAGACCCAGTACTTC.

This rearrangement joins TRBV28 to TRBJ1-6; a possible D gene is TRBD1 (5 bases). Germline-derived CDR1 and CDR2 are MDHEN and SYDVKM. Deletions cut 4 bases from V and 0 bases from J, with 19 bases between. The CDR3 is 19 amino acids. The CDR3 is CASSSHNLGETSYNSPLHF. Here the CDR3 DNA reads TGTGCCAGCAGTTCCCATAATCTGGGGGAAACCTCCTATAATTCACCCCTCCACTTT. The full variable domain, with the rest looked up from reference TRBV28 and TRBJ1-6, is DVKVTQSSRYLVKRTGEKVFLECVQDMDHENMFWYRQDPGLGLRLIYFSYDVKMKEKGDIPEGYSVSREKKERFSLILESASTNQTSMYLCASSSHNLGETSYNSPLHFGNGTRLTVT.